Many counts were recorded for the clone carrying this T cell receptor (beta chain). Its matching antigen is unknown. Germline V gene lookup returns CDR1 MNHNY and CDR2 SVGAGI (reference sequence). Between the trimmed V and J ends, which lost 3 bases and 6 bases, there was a span of 6 bases. The CDR3 extends over 12 amino acids. The data derive from a study of blood T cells in healthy people across ages. Study-wide results and caveats: Donors of long life had a larger count of naive CD4+ cells and greater diversity than aged donors.

Combining a sample-barcoded 5' primer with a J-beta primer mix, a second PCR ran for 7 to 11 cycles. TCRdb re-called the 5' RACE reads with MiXCR, one entry per CDR3 protein. The data show under 750,000 distinct CDR3 sequences, about 45% seen once. The sequenced sample was blood. The receptor was derived from a man at least 80 years old in good health. The chain couples TRBV6-6 to TRBJ1-5; D call uncertain. CDR3 DNA: TGTGCCAGCAGTTATGGATCTCAGCCCCAGCATTTT. This encodes CASSYGSQPQHF.